These T cell receptor beta chains were read from a single sample in a study of shared T cell receptors in the human thymus. TCRdb's copy holds only in-frame clones and misses some; the assay was immunoSEQ multiplex PCR. This table has about 660,000 clones, 70% to 90% appearing once. The same data also went into a second study, on human thymus T cells.

Material for sequencing was thymocytes. The receptors originated from a boy less than two years old with a congenital heart defect. CDR3s include the opening cysteine and the closing phenylalanine or tryptophan. The D gene is left open where the match is weak. Expanded clones are given a class, and other clones once, few, many or no size at all.

d_call,j_call,v_call,clone_size,cdr3_aa,cdr3_nt
TRBD2,TRBJ2-1,TRBV4-3,few,CASSQDVVRESSYNEQFF,TGCGCCAGCAGCCAAGATGTTGTGCGGGAGAGCTCCTACAATGAGCAGTTCTTC
-,TRBJ1-1,TRBV15,-,CATSPAVNTEAFF,TGTGCCACCAGTCCTGCGGTGAACACTGAAGCTTTCTTT
-,TRBJ1-1,TRBV6-1,-,CAGKGGGYTEAFF,TGTGCTGGGAAAGGGGGAGGGTACACTGAAGCTTTCTTT
TRBD1,TRBJ2-3,TRBV7-8,-,CASSSFRDRGSDTQYF,TGTGCCAGCAGTTCATTCCGGGACAGGGGTTCAGATACGCAGTATTTT
-,TRBJ1-5,TRBV19,-,CASSKSGGGSVHQPQHF,TGTGCCAGTAGTAAGTCGGGGGGGGGAAGTGTGCATCAGCCCCAGCATTTT
TRBD1,TRBJ2-2,TRBV28,-,CASSLSTGQGLNTGELFF,TGTGCCAGCAGTTTATCTACGGGACAGGGGTTAAACACCGGGGAGCTGTTTTTT
TRBD1,TRBJ2-7,TRBV4-3,once,CASSQEGQGTPYEQYF,TGCGCCAGCAGCCAAGAGGGACAGGGGACCCCCTACGAGCAGTACTTC
TRBD2,TRBJ2-5,TRBV27,-,CASTNSGLAGGLNETQYF,TGTGCCAGCACAAATTCCGGACTAGCGGGGGGTTTAAATGAGACCCAGTACTTC
-,TRBJ1-2,TRBV5-8,-,CASSGGPIIYGYTF,TGTGCCAGCAGCGGAGGCCCAATCATTTATGGCTACACCTTC
-,TRBJ1-2,TRBV19,once,CASSSTTDGYTF,TGTGCCAGTAGTTCCACGACAGATGGCTACACCTTC
TRBD1,TRBJ1-2,TRBV25-1,-,CASSDTGGGYGYTF,TGTGCCAGCAGTGATACAGGGGGAGGCTATGGCTACACCTTC
-,TRBJ2-7,TRBV4-3,few,CASSQEFGGNSYEQYF,TGCGCCAGCAGCCAAGAATTTGGCGGGAACTCCTACGAGCAGTACTTC
TRBD1,TRBJ2-1,TRBV5-5,-,CASSLGVRTGENNEQFF,TGTGCCAGCAGCTTGGGGGTGAGGACAGGCGAGAACAATGAGCAGTTCTTC
-,TRBJ1-6,TRBV2,-,CASSERDKSSYNSPLHF,TGTGCCAGCAGTGAAAGGGACAAGAGCTCCTATAATTCACCCCTCCACTTT
-,TRBJ1-5,TRBV19,few,CASSPLSRINQPQHF,TGTGCCAGTAGTCCCCTATCCAGGATTAATCAGCCCCAGCATTTT
TRBD2,TRBJ2-7,TRBV13,-,CASSRLAGEESSYEQYF,TGTGCCAGCAGTCGGCTAGCGGGAGAAGAAAGCTCCTACGAGCAGTACTTC
-,TRBJ1-5,TRBV4-3,-,CASSQGDTRRPQHF,TGCGCCAGCAGCCAAGGAGACACCCGACGGCCCCAGCATTTT
TRBD2,TRBJ2-2,TRBV4-3,-,CASSQDLSGGNTGELFF,TGCGCCAGCAGCCAAGATCTGAGCGGGGGTAACACCGGGGAGCTGTTTTTT
-,TRBJ1-2,TRBV15,-,CATSRDLAPMERGSSGYTF,TGTGCCACCAGCAGAGATCTTGCCCCGATGGAGAGGGGGTCTTCTGGCTACACCTTC
TRBD1,TRBJ1-3,TRBV28,-,CASSLFPRRTGPTGNTIYF,TGTGCCAGCAGTTTATTCCCCCGACGGACAGGGCCAACCGGAAACACCATATATTTT
-,TRBJ1-2,TRBV9,once,CASSGLTQVGHGYTF,TGTGCCAGCAGCGGTCTAACGCAGGTTGGTCATGGCTACACCTTC
TRBD2,TRBJ2-3,TRBV30,-,CAWSAQPGTSGSGGTDTQYF,TGTGCCTGGAGTGCACAACCCGGGACTAGCGGGAGTGGGGGTACAGATACGCAGTATTTT
TRBD2,TRBJ2-7,TRBV5-1,-,CASSLNESGTSGPRFATTVVQYF,TGCGCCAGCAGCTTAAATGAGTCCGGGACTAGCGGGCCCCGTTTCGCTACGACGGTGGTGCAGTACTTC
TRBD2,TRBJ2-1,TRBV6-4,-,CASSDGTRVFNEQFF,TGTGCCAGCAGTGACGGGACTAGGGTTTTTAATGAGCAGTTCTTC
TRBD1,TRBJ1-5,TRBV30,-,CAWSVQQGAYPMYQPQHF,TGTGCCTGGAGTGTACAACAGGGGGCTTACCCCATGTATCAGCCCCAGCATTTT
TRBD2,TRBJ2-1,TRBV15,-,CATSRVPTSGRAPSYNEQFF,TGTGCCACCAGCAGAGTGCCGACTAGCGGGAGGGCACCGTCCTACAATGAGCAGTTCTTC